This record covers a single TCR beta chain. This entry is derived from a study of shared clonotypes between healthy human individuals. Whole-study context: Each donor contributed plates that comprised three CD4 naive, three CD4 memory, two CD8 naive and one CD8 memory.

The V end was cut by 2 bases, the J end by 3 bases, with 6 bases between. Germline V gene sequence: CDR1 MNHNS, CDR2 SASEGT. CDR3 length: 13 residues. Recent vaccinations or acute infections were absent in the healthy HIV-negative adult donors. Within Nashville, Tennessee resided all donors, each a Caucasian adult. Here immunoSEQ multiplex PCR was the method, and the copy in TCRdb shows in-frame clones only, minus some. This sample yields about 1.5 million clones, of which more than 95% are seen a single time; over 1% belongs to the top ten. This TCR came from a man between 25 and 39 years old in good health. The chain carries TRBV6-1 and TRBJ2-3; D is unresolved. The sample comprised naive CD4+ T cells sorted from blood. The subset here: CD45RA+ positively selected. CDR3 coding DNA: TGTGCCAGCAGTGAACGTAAGACAGATACGCAGTATTTT. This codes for CASSERKTDTQYF.